The 6 T cell receptor beta chains below all came from one sample that was sequenced in a study of T cell responses to AZD1222 COVID-19 vaccine (dated by TCRdb to the early 2020s). This specimen's time point label, interpreted: about 28 days (+/-7) after the second vaccine dose. This specimen's treatment or condition label, interpreted: meningococcal conjugate vaccine given as trial control. The library was made by the immunoSEQ multiplex PCR assay. The clones in this table, taken by TCRdb from immuneACCESS, are in-frame only. Not every clone is retained; where verified, under half of the shortfall comes from an unresolved V gene, and the cause of the rest is unknown. Present in this sample are around 60,000 clones, 90% to 95% of which were seen just once. The ten top clones hold approximately 6.3% of the sample. This material consisted of peripheral blood, taken 28 days after the second dose of the MenACWY control vaccine. The receptor source for this set is an adult who received the MenACWY meningococcal vaccine as a control.

The chain couples TRBV2 to TRBJ1-5, with D uncertain. Trimming took 3 bases from V and 3 from J, leaving 3 bases between them. The CDR3 consists of 12 residues. Germline V gene data show CDR1 as SNHLY and CDR2 as FYNNEI. This chain's CDR3 is CASSDSNQPQHF. In DNA, the CDR3 is TGTGCCAGCAGTGACTCCAATCAGCCCCAGCATTTT.

This chain connects TRBV5-1 to TRBJ1-4; no clear D. Per germline, CDR1 SGHRS and CDR2 YFSETQ. CDR3 length: 17 residues. Trimming took off 1 base at V and 0 bases at J, with 13 bases between the two ends. In nucleotides, the CDR3 is TGCGCCAGCAGCTTGTCCCTATCGGGCGCAACTAATGAAAAACTGTTTTTT. Amino acids: CASSLSLSGATNEKLFF.

J is TRBJ1-2 and V is TRBV9; D not resolved. Per the germline V gene, CDR1 is SGDLS and CDR2 is YYNGEE. The CDR3 covers 12 residues. V lost 0 bases and J 8 bases, leaving 8 bases between the germline ends. The CDR3 protein is CASSVDEWGYTF. The CDR3 DNA reads TGTGCCAGCAGCGTAGACGAGTGGGGCTACACCTTC.

Comments on this clone: Other nucleotide sequences from this sample produce the same CDR3. The gene calls are TRBV19 and TRBJ2-7, with a weak D call TRBD2 (5 bases). The CDR3 loop spans 13 amino acids. Germline V gene lookup returns CDR1 LNHDA and CDR2 SQIVND (reference sequence). The germline V and J ends were trimmed by 10 bases and 2 bases, with 15 bases remaining between them. The DNA of the CDR3 is TGTGCCACCGGCCGGGATGAGACCTACGAGCAGTACTTC. Protein product: CATGRDETYEQYF.

The gene calls are TRBV6-1 and TRBJ2-1; 8 bases map to TRBD1. V lost 2 bases and J lost 9; bases outside the gene matches: 6. CDR1 and CDR2 (germline): MNHNS, SASEGT. The CDR3 length is 14 residues. The CDR3 DNA sequence: TGTGCCAGCAGTGAAAAGCAGGGGGCAGGTGAGCAGTTCTTC. It codes for CASSEKQGAGEQFF.

The chain links TRBV5-4 to TRBJ2-7; D remains ambiguous. Germline V gives CDR1 SGHNT, CDR2 YYREEE (reference sequence). CDR3 length: 14 residues. V lost 0 bases to trimming and J lost 0 bases, with 7 bases between them. The CDR3: CASSLGGPSYEQYF. Here the CDR3 DNA reads TGTGCCAGCAGCTTGGGCGGACCCTCCTACGAGCAGTACTTC.